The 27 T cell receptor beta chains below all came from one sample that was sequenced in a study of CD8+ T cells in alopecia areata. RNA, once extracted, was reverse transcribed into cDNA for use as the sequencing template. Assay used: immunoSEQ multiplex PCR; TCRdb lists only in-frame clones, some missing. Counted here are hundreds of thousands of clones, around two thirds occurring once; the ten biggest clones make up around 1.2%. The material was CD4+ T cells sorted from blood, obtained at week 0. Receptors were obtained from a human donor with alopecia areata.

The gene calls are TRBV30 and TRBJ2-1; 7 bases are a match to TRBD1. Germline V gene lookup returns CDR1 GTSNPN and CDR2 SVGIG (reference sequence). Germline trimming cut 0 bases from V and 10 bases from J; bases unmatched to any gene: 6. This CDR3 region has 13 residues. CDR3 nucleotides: TGTGCCTGGAGTGTAAAGGGGGCTGGGGAGCAGTTCTTC. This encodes CAWSVKGAGEQFF.

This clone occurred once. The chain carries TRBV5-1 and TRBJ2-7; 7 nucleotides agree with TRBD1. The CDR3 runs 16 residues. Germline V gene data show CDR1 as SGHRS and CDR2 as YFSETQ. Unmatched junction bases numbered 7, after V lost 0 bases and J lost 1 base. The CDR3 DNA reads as TGCGCCAGCAGCTTGGGGGGACAGCTACTATCCTACGAGCAGTACTTC. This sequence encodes CASSLGGQLLSYEQYF.

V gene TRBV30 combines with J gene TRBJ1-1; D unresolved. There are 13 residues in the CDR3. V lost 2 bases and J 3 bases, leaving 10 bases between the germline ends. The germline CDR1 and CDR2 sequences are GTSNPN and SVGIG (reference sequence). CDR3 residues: CAWSWKEYTEAFF. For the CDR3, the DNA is TGTGCCTGGAGTTGGAAGGAGTACACTGAAGCTTTCTTT.

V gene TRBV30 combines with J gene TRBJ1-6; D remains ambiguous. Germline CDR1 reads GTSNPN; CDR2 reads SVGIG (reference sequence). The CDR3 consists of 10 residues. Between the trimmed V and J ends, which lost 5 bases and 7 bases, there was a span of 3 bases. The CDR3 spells CAWGNSPLHF. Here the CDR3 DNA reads TGTGCCTGGGGGAATTCACCCCTCCACTTT.

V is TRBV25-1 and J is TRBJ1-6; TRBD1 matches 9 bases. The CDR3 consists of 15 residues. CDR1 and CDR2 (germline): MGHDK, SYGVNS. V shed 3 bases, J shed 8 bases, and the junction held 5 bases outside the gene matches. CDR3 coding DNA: TGTGCCAGCAGTGATTCCGGGACAGGGTATTCACCCCTCCACTTT. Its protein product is CASSDSGTGYSPLHF.

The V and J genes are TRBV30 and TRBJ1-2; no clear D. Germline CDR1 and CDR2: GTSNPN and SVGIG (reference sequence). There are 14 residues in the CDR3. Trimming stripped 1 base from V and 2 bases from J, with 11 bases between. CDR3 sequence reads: CAWSALRGNYGYTF. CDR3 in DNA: TGTGCCTGGAGTGCCCTACGCGGGAACTATGGCTACACCTTC.

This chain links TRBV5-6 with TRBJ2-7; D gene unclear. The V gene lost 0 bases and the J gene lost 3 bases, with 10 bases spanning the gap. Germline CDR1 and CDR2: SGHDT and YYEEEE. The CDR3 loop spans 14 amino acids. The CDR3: CASSLAYRIYEQYF. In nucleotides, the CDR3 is TGTGCCAGCAGCTTGGCCTACAGAATCTACGAGCAGTACTTC.

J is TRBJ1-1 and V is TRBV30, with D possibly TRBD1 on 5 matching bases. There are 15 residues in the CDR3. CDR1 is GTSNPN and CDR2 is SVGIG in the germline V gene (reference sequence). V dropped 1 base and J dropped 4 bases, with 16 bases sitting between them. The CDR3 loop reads CAWSDTGTGFTEAFF. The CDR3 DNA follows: TGTGCCTGGAGTGATACCGGGACTGGATTCACTGAAGCTTTCTTT.

Here the CDR3 DNA reads TGTGCCAGCAGTGACGGTTTCTATGGCTACACCTTC. This encodes CASSDGFYGYTF. The V call is TRBV2, the J call TRBJ1-2; D not resolved. The CDR3 is 12 residues long. Per the germline V gene, CDR1 is SNHLY and CDR2 is FYNNEI. V was clipped by 3 bases and J by 4 bases, with 6 bases between them. The variable domain in full, with the rest retrieved from reference TRBV2 and TRBJ1-2, is EPEVTQTPSHQVTQMGQEVILRCVPISNHLYFYWYRQILGQKVEFLVSFYNNEISEKSEIFDDQFSVERPDGSNFTLKIRSTKLEDSAMYFCASSDGFYGYTFGSGTRLTVV.

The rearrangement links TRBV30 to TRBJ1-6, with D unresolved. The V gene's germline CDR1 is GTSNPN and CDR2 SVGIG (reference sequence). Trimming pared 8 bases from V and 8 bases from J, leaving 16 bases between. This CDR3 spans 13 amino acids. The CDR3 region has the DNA TGTGCCGGAACCGGGCCCATATATTCACCCCTCCACTTT. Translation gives CAGTGPIYSPLHF.

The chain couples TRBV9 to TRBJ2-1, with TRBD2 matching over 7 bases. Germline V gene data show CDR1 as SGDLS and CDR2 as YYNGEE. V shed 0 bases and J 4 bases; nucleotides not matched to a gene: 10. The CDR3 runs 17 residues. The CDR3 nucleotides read TGTGCCAGCAGCGTAGTGGATTCGGGGGGATGGTACAATGAGCAGTTCTTC. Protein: CASSVVDSGGWYNEQFF.

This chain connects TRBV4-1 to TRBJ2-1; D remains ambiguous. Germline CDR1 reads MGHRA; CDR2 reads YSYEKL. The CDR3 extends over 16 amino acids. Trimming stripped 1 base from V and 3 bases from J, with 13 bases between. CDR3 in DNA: TGCGCCAGCAGCCAAGTAGTAGGGTCCGGCTACAATGAGCAGTTCTTC. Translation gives CASSQVVGSGYNEQFF.

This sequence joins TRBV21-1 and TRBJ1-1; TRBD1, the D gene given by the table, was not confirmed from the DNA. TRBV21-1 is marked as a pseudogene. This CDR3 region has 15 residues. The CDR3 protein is CASSHRQGGETEAFF. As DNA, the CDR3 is TGTGCCAGCAGCCATAGACAGGGAGGCGAAACTGAAGCTTTCTTT.

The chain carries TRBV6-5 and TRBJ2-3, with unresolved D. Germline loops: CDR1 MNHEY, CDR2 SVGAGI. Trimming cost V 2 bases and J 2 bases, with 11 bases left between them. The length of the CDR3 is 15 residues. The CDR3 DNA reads TGTGCCAGCAGTTACAGGGATGGGTACACAGATACGCAGTATTTT. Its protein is CASSYRDGYTDTQYF.

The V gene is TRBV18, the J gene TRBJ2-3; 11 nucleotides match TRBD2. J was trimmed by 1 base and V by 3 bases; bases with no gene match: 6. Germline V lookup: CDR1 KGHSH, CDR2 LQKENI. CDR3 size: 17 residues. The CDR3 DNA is TGTGCCAGCTCACCGCTAGCGGGGGGCCAGGGCACAGATACGCAGTATTTT. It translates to CASSPLAGGQGTDTQYF.

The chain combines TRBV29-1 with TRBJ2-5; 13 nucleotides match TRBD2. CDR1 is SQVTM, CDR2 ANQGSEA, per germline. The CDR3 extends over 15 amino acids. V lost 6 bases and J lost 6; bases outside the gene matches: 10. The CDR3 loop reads CSVPTSGGQGQTQYF. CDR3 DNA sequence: TGCAGCGTGCCGACTAGCGGGGGGCAAGGGCAGACCCAGTACTTC. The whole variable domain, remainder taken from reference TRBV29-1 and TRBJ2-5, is SAVISQKPSRDICQRGTSLTIQCQVDSQVTMMFWYRQQPGQSLTLIATANQGSEATYESGFVIDKFPISRPNLTFSTLTVSNMSPEDSSIYLCSVPTSGGQGQTQYFGPGTRLLVL.

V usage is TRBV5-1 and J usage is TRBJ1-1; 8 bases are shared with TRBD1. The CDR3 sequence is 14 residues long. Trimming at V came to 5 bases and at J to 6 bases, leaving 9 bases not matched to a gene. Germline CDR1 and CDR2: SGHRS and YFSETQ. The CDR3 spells CASSSTGGRSEAFF. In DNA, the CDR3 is TGCGCCAGCAGTTCTACAGGGGGAAGATCTGAAGCTTTCTTT. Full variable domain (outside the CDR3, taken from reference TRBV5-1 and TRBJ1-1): KAGVTQTPRYLIKTRGQQVTLSCSPISGHRSVSWYQQTPGQGLQFLFEYFSETQRNKGNFPGRFSGRQFSNSRSEMNVSTLELGDSALYLCASSSTGGRSEAFFGQGTRLTVV.

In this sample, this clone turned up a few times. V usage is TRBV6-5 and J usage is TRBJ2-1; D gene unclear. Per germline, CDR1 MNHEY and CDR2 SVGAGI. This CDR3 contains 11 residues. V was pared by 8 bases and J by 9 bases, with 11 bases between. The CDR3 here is CASHFGGEQFF. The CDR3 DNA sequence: TGTGCCAGCCACTTTGGCGGTGAGCAGTTCTTC.

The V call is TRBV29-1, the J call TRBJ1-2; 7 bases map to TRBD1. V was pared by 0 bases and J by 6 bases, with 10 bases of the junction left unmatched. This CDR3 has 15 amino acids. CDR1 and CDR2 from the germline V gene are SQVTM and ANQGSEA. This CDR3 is CSVEDPGDSVDGYTF. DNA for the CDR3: TGCAGCGTTGAAGATCCGGGGGACAGTGTCGATGGCTACACCTTC.

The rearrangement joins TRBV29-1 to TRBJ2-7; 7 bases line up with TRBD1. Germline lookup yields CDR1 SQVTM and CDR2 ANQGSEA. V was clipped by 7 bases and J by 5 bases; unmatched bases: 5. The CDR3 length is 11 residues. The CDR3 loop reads CSGLTGNEQYF. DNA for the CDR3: TGCAGCGGCCTGACAGGGAACGAGCAGTACTTC.

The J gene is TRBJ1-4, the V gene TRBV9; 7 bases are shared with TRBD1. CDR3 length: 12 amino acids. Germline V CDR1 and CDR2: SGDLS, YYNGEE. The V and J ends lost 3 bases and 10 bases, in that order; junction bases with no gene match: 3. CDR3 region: CASSAPGGKLFF. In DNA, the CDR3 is TGTGCCAGCAGCGCCCCAGGGGGAAAACTGTTTTTT.

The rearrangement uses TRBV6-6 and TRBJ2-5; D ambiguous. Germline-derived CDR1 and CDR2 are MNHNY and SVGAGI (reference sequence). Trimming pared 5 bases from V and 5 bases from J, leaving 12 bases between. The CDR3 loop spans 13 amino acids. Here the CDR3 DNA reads TGTGCCAGCAGTATACGCCACCGGGAGACCCAGTACTTC. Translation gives CASSIRHRETQYF.

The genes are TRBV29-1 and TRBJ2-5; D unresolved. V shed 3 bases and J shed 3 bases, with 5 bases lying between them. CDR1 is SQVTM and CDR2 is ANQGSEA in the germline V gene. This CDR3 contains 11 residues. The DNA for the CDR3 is TGCAGCGTTGAGATGGAAGAGACCCAGTACTTC. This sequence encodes CSVEMEETQYF.

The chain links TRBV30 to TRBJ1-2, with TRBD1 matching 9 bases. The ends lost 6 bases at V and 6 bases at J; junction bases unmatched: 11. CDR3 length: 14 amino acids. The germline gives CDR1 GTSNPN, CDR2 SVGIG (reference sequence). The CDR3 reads CACIRTGEFHGYTF. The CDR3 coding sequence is TGTGCCTGCATTAGGACAGGGGAATTTCATGGCTACACCTTC.

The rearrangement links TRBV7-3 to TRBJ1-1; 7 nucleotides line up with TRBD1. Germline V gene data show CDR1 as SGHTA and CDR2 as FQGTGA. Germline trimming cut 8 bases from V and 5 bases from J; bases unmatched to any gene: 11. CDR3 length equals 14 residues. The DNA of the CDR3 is TGTGCCAGCTCCATAAACACAGGGGAGACTGAAGCTTTCTTT. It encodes CASSINTGETEAFF.

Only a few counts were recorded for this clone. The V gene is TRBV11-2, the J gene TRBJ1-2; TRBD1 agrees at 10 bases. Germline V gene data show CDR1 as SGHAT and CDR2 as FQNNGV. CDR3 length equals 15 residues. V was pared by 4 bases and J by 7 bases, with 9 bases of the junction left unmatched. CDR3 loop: CASSSRQGAPGGYTF. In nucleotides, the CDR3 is TGTGCCAGCAGCTCCAGACAGGGGGCGCCAGGTGGCTACACCTTC.

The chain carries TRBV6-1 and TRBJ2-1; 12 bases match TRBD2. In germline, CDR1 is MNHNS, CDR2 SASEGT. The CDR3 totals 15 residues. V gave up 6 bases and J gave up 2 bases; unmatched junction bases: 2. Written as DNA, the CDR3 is TGTGCCAGCAGCCTAGCGGGGGGGCCCTACAATGAGCAGTTCTTC. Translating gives CASSLAGGPYNEQFF.